The next 23 T cell receptor beta chains were all read from a single sample in a study of neurological immune-mediated disorders. TCRdb processed the 5' RACE reads anew with MiXCR; each CDR3 protein has one entry. The sample holds about 43,000 distinct CDR3 sequences, roughly 13% seen once. Specimen: PBMCs. The receptors here all came from a female donor in good health.

This clonotype was observed many times. The V and J genes are TRBV28 and TRBJ1-1; D remains ambiguous. V gave up 0 bases and J gave up 3 bases, with 11 bases separating them. The CDR3 is 15 residues long. The V gene's germline CDR1 is MDHEN and CDR2 SYDVKM. CDR3 region: CASSLWAEEDTEAFF. DNA for the CDR3: TGTGCCAGCAGTTTATGGGCCGAGGAGGACACTGAAGCTTTCTTT.

This clonotype has ten or more counts. The rearrangement uses TRBV6-5 and TRBJ2-2; 10 bases are a match to TRBD2. The CDR3 is 16 amino acids. V dropped 2 bases and J dropped 6; count of bases not matched to a gene: 6. Germline V gives CDR1 MNHEY, CDR2 SVGAGI. CDR3 nucleotides: TGTGCCAGCAGTTACAGTAGCGGGAGGTTATCCGGGGAGCTGTTTTTT. Encoded protein: CASSYSSGRLSGELFF.

This clonotype was observed at least ten times. The V call is TRBV7-9, the J call TRBJ1-1; 8 nucleotides align to TRBD1. Germline loops: CDR1 SEHNR, CDR2 FQNEAQ (reference sequence). The CDR3 extends over 15 amino acids. Trimming cost V 0 bases and J 6 bases; bases outside gene matches: 6. The CDR3 here is CASSLAQGAGAEAFF. CDR3 nucleotides: TGTGCCAGCAGCTTAGCGCAGGGGGCGGGTGCTGAAGCTTTCTTT.

This clonotype appeared many times. The chain carries TRBV20-1 and TRBJ2-7, with D perhaps matching TRBD2 (7 bases). V was pared by 3 bases and J by 5 bases, with 11 bases between. Germline V lookup: CDR1 DFQATT, CDR2 SNEGSKA (reference sequence). CDR3 length: 12 residues. The CDR3 loop reads CSASGGGHEQYF. CDR3 coding DNA: TGCAGTGCTAGTGGGGGGGGCCACGAGCAGTACTTC.

This chain connects TRBV7-9 to TRBJ2-6, with TRBD1 identical over 8 bases. CDR3 size: 15 residues. Germline trimming cut 4 bases from V and 2 bases from J; bases unmatched to any gene: 1. CDR1 is SEHNR, CDR2 FQNEAQ, per germline (reference sequence). CDR3 in amino acids: CASSSQGAGANVLTF. CDR3 bases: TGTGCCAGCAGCTCACAGGGGGCTGGGGCCAACGTCCTGACTTTC.

The genes are TRBV20-1 and TRBJ2-7, with TRBD2 matching 7 bases. V lost 3 bases, J lost 1 base, and 9 bases stayed unmatched. This CDR3 region has 15 residues. Germline V gene sequence: CDR1 DFQATT, CDR2 SNEGSKA (reference sequence). The CDR3 nucleotides read TGCAGTGCTAGCCCTTCTAGCGGCAAGTCCTACGAGCAGTACTTC. Translation gives CSASPSSGKSYEQYF.

This clonotype was recorded many times. The V call is TRBV5-6, the J call TRBJ2-7; D is undetermined. The CDR3 is made up of 12 amino acids. Trimming took off 5 bases at V and 3 bases at J, with 9 bases between the two ends. The germline CDR1 and CDR2 sequences are SGHDT and YYEEEE. CDR3 sequence reads: CASSYLRYEQYF. Here the CDR3 DNA reads TGTGCCAGCAGTTACCTTCGCTACGAGCAGTACTTC.

This clonotype showed up many times. The rearrangement uses TRBV29-1 and TRBJ1-1; a weak D match, TRBD1 (6 bases). The CDR3 runs to 13 residues. Germline assignment: CDR1 SQVTM and CDR2 ANQGSEA. V was pared by 7 bases and J by 7 bases, with 19 bases between. This CDR3 reads CSAVGTTRGEAFF. The CDR3 DNA reads TGCAGCGCCGTAGGGACAACCCGAGGTGAAGCTTTCTTT.

This clonotype was detected ten times or more. V and J are TRBV4-2 and TRBJ2-3, with a possible D match to TRBD2 (5 bases). The germline V gene has CDR1 LGHNA and CDR2 YNFKEQ. The CDR3 runs 16 residues. With 6 bases removed from V and 0 bases from J, the gap between germline ends came to 16 bases. The CDR3 sequence is CASSNGQRTSTDTQYF. DNA for the CDR3: TGTGCCAGCAGTAACGGCCAGCGGACCAGCACAGATACGCAGTATTTT.

Worth noting for this clonotype: A much larger clone is a single base away; this may be a read error. This rearrangement joins TRBV30 to TRBJ2-3; 7 nucleotides agree with TRBD1. CDR3 size: 14 residues. Germline-derived CDR1 and CDR2 are GTSNPN and SVGIG (reference sequence). The V segment lost 3 bases and the J segment 2 bases; nucleotides outside the gene matches: 5. This chain's CDR3 is CAWRGDRVTDTQYF. CDR3 bases: TGTGCCTGGAGGGGAGACAGGGTCACAGATACGCAGTATTTT.

At least ten counts were recorded for this clonotype. Written as DNA, the CDR3 is TGCGCCAGCAGCCAAACGGTTAACTATGGCTACACCTTC. Its translation: CASSQTVNYGYTF. This chain links TRBV5-1 with TRBJ1-2; unclear D gene. V lost 4 bases, J lost 1 base, and 8 bases lay in between. Germline V gives CDR1 SGHRS, CDR2 YFSETQ. This CDR3 is built from 13 residues.

This clonotype showed up many times. The chain has TRBV6-5 and TRBJ1-1, with 10 bases lining up with TRBD1. CDR1 and CDR2 from the germline V gene are MNHEY and SVGAGI. The CDR3 is 13 amino acids. Unmatched junction bases numbered 5, after V lost 2 bases and J lost 11 bases. CDR3 DNA sequence: TGTGCCAGCAGTTACCCCGGGACAGGGGATGCTTTCTTT. Translated, it gives CASSYPGTGDAFF.

This clonotype was seen at least ten times. This chain connects TRBV12-3 or TRBV12-4 to TRBJ2-5, with 12 bases fitting TRBD2. With 6 bases clipped from V and 4 bases from J, the junction kept 9 bases outside the gene matches. The CDR3 has 16 amino acids. DNA for the CDR3: TGTGCCAGCAGGCCACCACTAGCGGGAGGTGGAGAGACCCAGTACTTC. It is translated as CASRPPLAGGGETQYF.

This clonotype was detected ten times or more. The gene calls are TRBV5-6 and TRBJ2-7, with TRBD1 identical over 10 bases. Unmatched junction bases numbered 4, after V lost 2 bases and J lost 5 bases. The CDR3 totals 14 residues. Germline CDR1 SGHDT, CDR2 YYEEEE. The CDR3 reads CASSFDRGRDEQYF. CDR3 DNA: TGTGCCAGCAGCTTCGACAGGGGGCGCGACGAGCAGTACTTC.

To note about this clonotype: A read error may produce the germline difference seen at one junction end. The V and J genes are TRBV5-1 and TRBJ2-1; a weak D match, TRBD2 (5 bases). Germline V gene lookup returns CDR1 SGHRS and CDR2 YFSETQ. The CDR3 covers 13 residues. The CDR3 reads CASSLRFGNEQIF. In DNA form, the CDR3 reads TGCGCTAGCAGCTTACGGTTCGGGAATGAGCAGATCTTC.

Details on this clonotype: Compared with germline, one end of the junction differs, possibly owing to a read error. The chain recombines TRBV27 with TRBJ2-7; D not certain. This CDR3 has 13 amino acids. CDR1 and CDR2 from the germline V gene are MNHEY and SMNVEV (reference sequence). The DNA of the CDR3 is TGTGCCAGCAAGGGCAGGTCGAGATACGACCAGTACTTC. Translating it yields CASKGRSRYDQYF.

This clonotype was found many times. V usage is TRBV29-1 and J usage is TRBJ1-1, with 10 bases aligning to TRBD1. This CDR3 spans 13 amino acids. From germline, CDR1 is SQVTM and CDR2 ANQGSEA. Trimming at V came to 4 bases and at J to 5 bases, leaving 4 bases not matched to a gene. The CDR3 DNA reads TGCAGCGTTGGACAGGGGGCGCGGACTGAAGCTTTCTTT. This gives the protein CSVGQGARTEAFF.

This clonotype was counted ten times or more. The rearrangement joins TRBV24-1 to TRBJ2-1; the match to TRBD2 covers 13 bases. The CDR3 is 15 residues long. Germline V lookup: CDR1 KGHDR, CDR2 SFDVKD. The junction had 6 bases not matched to a gene; V was cut back by 3 bases and J by 11 bases. The CDR3 protein is CATSDGLTSGGKQFF. CDR3 nucleotides: TGTGCCACCAGTGATGGCTTGACTAGCGGGGGGAAGCAGTTCTTC.

The sample holds many counts of this clonotype. J is TRBJ1-5 and V is TRBV29-1; a possible D gene is TRBD1 (5 bases). The V end was cut by 2 bases, the J end by 7 bases, with 12 bases between. Germline V lookup: CDR1 SQVTM, CDR2 ANQGSEA. The CDR3 consists of 13 residues. CDR3: CSVETQRGQPQHF. Here the CDR3 DNA reads TGCAGCGTTGAAACTCAGAGGGGACAGCCCCAGCATTTT.

This clonotype has ten or more counts. The rearrangement uses TRBV6-1 and TRBJ1-2, with TRBD1 identical over 8 bases. CDR1 and CDR2 (germline): MNHNS, SASEGT. This CDR3 spans 13 amino acids. V was clipped by 6 bases and J by 6 bases; unmatched bases: 6. For the CDR3, the DNA is TGTGCCAGCAGGCTCAGGGGGCCGGATGGCTACACCTTC. Its protein is CASRLRGPDGYTF.

This clonotype was detected many times. The chain employs TRBV20-1 and TRBJ2-5, with 9 bases matching TRBD2. CDR3 size: 14 residues. CDR1 is DFQATT, CDR2 SNEGSKA, per germline (reference sequence). Germline trimming cut 1 base from V and 4 bases from J; bases unmatched to any gene: 4. The CDR3 spells CSARAGSGGETQYF. CDR3 in DNA: TGCAGTGCTAGAGCGGGTAGCGGGGGAGAGACCCAGTACTTC.

This clonotype was seen repeatedly, ten times or more. V gene TRBV5-1 combines with J gene TRBJ1-1; D may be TRBD1 (6 bases). Germline V gene sequence: CDR1 SGHRS, CDR2 YFSETQ. V lost 5 bases and J lost 0, with 14 bases in between. The CDR3 runs 15 residues. In DNA, the CDR3 is TGCGCCAGCAGATCTTCACAGGGATTGAACACTGAAGCTTTCTTT. It codes for CASRSSQGLNTEAFF. The entire variable domain, with the rest obtained from reference TRBV5-1 and TRBJ1-1, is as follows: KAGVTQTPRYLIKTRGQQVTLSCSPISGHRSVSWYQQTPGQGLQFLFEYFSETQRNKGNFPGRFSGRQFSNSRSEMNVSTLELGDSALYLCASRSSQGLNTEAFFGQGTRLTVV.

Many counts were recorded for this clonotype. The V and J genes are TRBV6-1 and TRBJ1-2; D perhaps matches TRBD1 (5 bases). The germline V gene has CDR1 MNHNS and CDR2 SASEGT. The CDR3 runs to 14 residues. Trimming took off 6 bases at V and 0 bases at J, with 11 bases between the two ends. CDR3 amino acids: CASRVGGSNYGYTF. The CDR3 DNA is TGTGCCAGCAGGGTGGGGGGATCTAACTATGGCTACACCTTC.